The rows below give T cell receptor beta chains drawn from one sample of a study of shared clonotypes between healthy human individuals. Profiling relied on immunoSEQ multiplex PCR, and the TCRdb table lists in-frame clones only, not all of them. The data show 600,000 to 750,000 clones, more than 70% seen once. The sequenced material came from memory CD4+ T cells sorted from blood. The receptors were sampled from a woman younger than 45 in good health. CDR3s include the opening cysteine and the closing phenylalanine or tryptophan. D genes are given only for firm matches. Expanded clones get a size class; other rows say once, few or many, or leave the size out.

v_call	clone_size	d_call	j_call	cdr3_aa	cdr3_nt
TRBV19	-	-	TRBJ2-7	CASSGYLAATSYEQYF	TGTGCCAGTAGTGGGTACTTGGCCGCCACGTCCTACGAGCAGTACTTC
TRBV4-1	few	-	TRBJ2-7	CASSLQEGESSYEQYF	TGCGCCAGCAGCCTACAAGAGGGAGAGAGCTCCTACGAGCAGTACTTC
TRBV6-1	-	TRBD1	TRBJ1-1	CAGGDSLNTEAFF	TGTGCCGGAGGGGACAGCTTGAACACTGAAGCTTTCTTT
TRBV6-6	-	TRBD1	TRBJ2-1	CAIRQGLDNEQFF	TGTGCCATCAGACAGGGGTTAGACAATGAGCAGTTCTTC
TRBV9	-	TRBD2	TRBJ2-3	CASAQVAGGPDTQYF	TGTGCCAGCGCCCAGGTAGCGGGAGGGCCAGATACGCAGTATTTT
TRBV11-2	-	-	TRBJ2-1	CASSLTALGSYNEQFF	TGTGCCAGCAGCTTAACCGCTTTGGGGTCCTACAATGAGCAGTTCTTC
TRBV5-1	-	-	TRBJ2-2	CASNSGVSNTGELFF	TGCGCCAGTAACTCAGGGGTATCGAACACCGGGGAGCTGTTTTTT
TRBV10-2	few	TRBD2	TRBJ2-1	CASGTSGSNEQFF	TGCGCCAGCGGGACTAGCGGGAGTAATGAGCAGTTCTTC
TRBV19	-	TRBD1	TRBJ1-5	CASNLDRGKPQHF	TGTGCCAGTAATCTGGACAGGGGAAAGCCCCAGCATTTT
TRBV5-4	-	-	TRBJ2-1	CASSLDSFNNEQFF	TGTGCCAGCAGCTTGGACTCGTTTAACAATGAGCAGTTCTTC
TRBV18	-	TRBD1	TRBJ1-1	CASSPQGQGAWTEAFF	TGTGCCAGCTCACCACAGGGACAGGGGGCCTGGACTGAAGCTTTCTTT
TRBV7-2	once	-	TRBJ1-3	CASSFYPSVGTIYF	TGTGCCAGCAGCTTTTATCCCTCGGTTGGCACCATATATTTT
TRBV7-2	-	TRBD1	TRBJ2-7	CASSLAGTGLYEQYF	TGTGCCAGCAGCTTGGCCGGGACAGGGTTGTACGAGCAGTACTTC
TRBV5-1	-	-	TRBJ1-5	CASSLGADDQPQHF	TGCGCCAGCAGCTTGGGGGCCGATGATCAGCCCCAGCATTTT
TRBV28	-	-	TRBJ2-7	CASRTGQNFYEQYF	TGTGCCAGCAGGACAGGTCAGAATTTCTACGAGCAGTACTTC
TRBV6-6	once	-	TRBJ1-5	CASSFQSNQPQHF	TGTGCCAGCAGTTTCCAGAGCAATCAGCCCCAGCATTTT
TRBV4-1	-	TRBD1	TRBJ2-7	CASSQEGTAIYEQYF	TGCGCCAGCAGCCAAGAAGGGACAGCTATCTACGAGCAGTACTTC